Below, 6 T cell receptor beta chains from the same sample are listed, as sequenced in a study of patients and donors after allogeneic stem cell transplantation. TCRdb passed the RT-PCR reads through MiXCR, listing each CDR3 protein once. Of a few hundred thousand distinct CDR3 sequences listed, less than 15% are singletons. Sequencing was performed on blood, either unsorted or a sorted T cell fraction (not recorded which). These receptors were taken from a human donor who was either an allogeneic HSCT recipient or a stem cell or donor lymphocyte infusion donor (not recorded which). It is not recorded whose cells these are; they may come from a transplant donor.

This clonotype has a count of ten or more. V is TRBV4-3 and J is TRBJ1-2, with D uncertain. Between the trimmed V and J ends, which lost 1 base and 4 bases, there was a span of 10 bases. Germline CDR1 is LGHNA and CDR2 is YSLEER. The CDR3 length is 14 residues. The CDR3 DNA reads TGCGCCAGCAGCCAAGGCGAGGGAGTCTATGGCTACACCTTC. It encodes CASSQGEGVYGYTF.

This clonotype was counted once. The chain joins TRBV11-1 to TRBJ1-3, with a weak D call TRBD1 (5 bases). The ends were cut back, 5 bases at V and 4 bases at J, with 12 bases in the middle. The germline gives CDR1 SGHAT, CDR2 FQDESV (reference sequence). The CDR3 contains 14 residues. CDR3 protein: CASSGPDKGNTIYF. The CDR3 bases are TGTGCCAGCAGCGGGCCGGACAAGGGAAACACCATATATTTT. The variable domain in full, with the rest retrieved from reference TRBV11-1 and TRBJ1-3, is EAEVAQSPRYKITEKSQAVAFWCDPISGHATLYWYRQILGQGPELLVQFQDESVVDDSQLPKDRFSAERLKGVDSTLKIQPAELGDSAMYLCASSGPDKGNTIYFGEGSWLTVV.

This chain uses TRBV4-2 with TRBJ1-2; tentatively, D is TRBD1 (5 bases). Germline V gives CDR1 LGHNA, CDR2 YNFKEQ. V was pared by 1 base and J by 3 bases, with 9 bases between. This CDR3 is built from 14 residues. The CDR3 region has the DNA TGTGCCAGCAGCCAAGTCCGAGGGGACTATGGCTACACCTTC. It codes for CASSQVRGDYGYTF.

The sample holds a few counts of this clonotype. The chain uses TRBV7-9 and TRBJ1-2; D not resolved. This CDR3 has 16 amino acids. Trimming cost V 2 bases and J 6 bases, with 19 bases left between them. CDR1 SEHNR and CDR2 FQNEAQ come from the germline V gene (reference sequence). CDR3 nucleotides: TGTGCCAGCAGCTTATCGGGGTTTGCTGGGGTGCATGGCTACACCTTC. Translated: CASSLSGFAGVHGYTF. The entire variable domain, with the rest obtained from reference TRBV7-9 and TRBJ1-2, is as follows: DTGVSQNPRHKITKRGQNVTFRCDPISEHNRLYWYRQTLGQGPEFLTYFQNEAQLEKSRLLSDRFSAERPKGSFSTLEIQRTEQGDSAMYLCASSLSGFAGVHGYTFGSGTRLTVV.

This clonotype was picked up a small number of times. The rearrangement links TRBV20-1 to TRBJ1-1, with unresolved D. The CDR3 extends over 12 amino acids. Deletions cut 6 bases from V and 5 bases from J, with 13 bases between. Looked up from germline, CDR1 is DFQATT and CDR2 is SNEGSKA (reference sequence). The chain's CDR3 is CSARRLLTEAFF. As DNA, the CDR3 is TGCAGTGCCCGTCGGTTGTTGACTGAAGCTTTCTTT.

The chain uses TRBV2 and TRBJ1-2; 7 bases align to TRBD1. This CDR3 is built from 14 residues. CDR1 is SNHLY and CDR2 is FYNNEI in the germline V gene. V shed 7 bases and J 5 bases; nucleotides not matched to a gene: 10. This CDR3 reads CASNGGPGGYGYTF. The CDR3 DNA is TGTGCCAGCAACGGCGGCCCAGGGGGATATGGCTACACCTTC.